These 11 T cell receptor beta chains were sequenced from one sample in a study of Tregs in tolerant kidney transplant recipients. Method: immunoSEQ multiplex PCR; TCRdb's copy keeps in-frame clones and lacks some. The sample consists of approximately 99,000 clones, around 91% of them appearing once. Sample: CD4+ T cells from blood, taken before the transplant. These receptors were taken from a human donor who received a combined kidney and bone marrow transplant.

J is TRBJ2-1 and V is TRBV5-6; 9 positions agree with TRBD1. V shed 3 bases, J shed 1 base, and the junction held 5 bases outside the gene matches. The CDR3 is 16 amino acids. Germline-derived CDR1 and CDR2 are SGHDT and YYEEEE. The CDR3 protein is CASSSIQGASYNEQFF. The CDR3 DNA is TGTGCCAGCAGCTCTATACAGGGGGCGTCCTACAATGAGCAGTTCTTC.

The rearrangement links TRBV11-2 to TRBJ2-7; D possibly corresponds to TRBD1 (6 bases). The CDR3 has 16 amino acids. Germline CDR1 reads SGHAT; CDR2 reads FQNNGV. Trimming removed 5 bases from V and 3 bases from J, with 20 bases in between. This chain's CDR3 is CASSARPTGTNYEQYF. In DNA, the CDR3 is TGTGCCAGCAGCGCACGACCCACCGGGACAAACTACGAGCAGTACTTC. Supplemented by reference TRBV11-2 and TRBJ2-7, the full variable domain reads EAGVAQSPRYKIIEKRQSVAFWCNPISGHATLYWYQQILGQGPKLLIQFQNNGVVDDSQLPKDRFSAERLKGVDSTLKIQPAKLEDSAVYLCASSARPTGTNYEQYFGPGTRLTVT.

The V and J genes are TRBV4-1 and TRBJ2-3, with TRBD2 identical over 13 bases. V was clipped by 0 bases and J by 5 bases; unmatched bases: 2. CDR1 is MGHRA and CDR2 is YSYEKL in the germline V gene. The CDR3 spans 16 residues. CDR3: CASSQDRLAGGDTQYF. DNA for the CDR3: TGCGCCAGCAGCCAAGATCGACTAGCGGGGGGAGATACGCAGTATTTT.

The chain recombines TRBV4-2 with TRBJ1-4, with a possible D match to TRBD1 (5 bases). Per the germline V gene, CDR1 is LGHNA and CDR2 is YNFKEQ. Between the trimmed V and J ends, which lost 1 base and 0 bases, there was a span of 9 bases. This CDR3 is built from 16 residues. The CDR3: CASSQGQGATNEKLFF. CDR3 DNA sequence: TGTGCCAGCAGCCAAGGGCAGGGTGCAACTAATGAAAAACTGTTTTTT.

Only a few counts were recorded for this clone. J is TRBJ2-3 and V is TRBV18; 10 nucleotides line up with TRBD2. V lost 3 bases, J lost 0 bases, and 18 bases stayed unmatched. CDR3 length equals 21 residues. The V gene's germline CDR1 is KGHSH and CDR2 LQKENI. The CDR3 spells CASSPSQKRGGFSFSTDTQYF. CDR3 nucleotides: TGTGCCAGCTCACCCAGTCAGAAGCGGGGGGGCTTTTCTTTTAGCACAGATACGCAGTATTTT.

This chain joins TRBV29-1 and TRBJ2-3; 7 positions agree with TRBD1. Per germline, CDR1 SQVTM and CDR2 ANQGSEA. V shed 7 bases, J shed 2 bases, and the junction held 3 bases outside the gene matches. The CDR3 runs to 12 residues. The CDR3 DNA reads TGCAGCGCGGGACAGACCACAGATACGCAGTATTTT. Its protein is CSAGQTTDTQYF.

V gene TRBV4-1 combines with J gene TRBJ1-2; no reliable D call. CDR3 size: 20 residues. V was cut by 1 base and J by 5 bases, with 29 bases left in between. Germline assignment: CDR1 MGHRA and CDR2 YSYEKL. DNA for the CDR3: TGCGCCAGCAGCCAAGTGCCCGTTGGTCACCCTTCACTATTTTCGTATGGCTACACCTTC. Its translation: CASSQVPVGHPSLFSYGYTF.

This chain joins TRBV15 and TRBJ2-3; 11 nucleotides line up with TRBD2. In germline, CDR1 is LNHNV, CDR2 YYDKDF (reference sequence). The CDR3 spans 16 residues. The V segment lost 5 bases and the J segment 5 bases; nucleotides outside the gene matches: 9. CDR3 nucleotides: TGTGCCACCAGCGGACAACTAGCGGGAGTACAAGATACGCAGTATTTT. Encoded protein: CATSGQLAGVQDTQYF.

The chain is built from TRBV14 and TRBJ1-2; possible D gene TRBD1, 5 bases. Germline CDR1 is SGHDN and CDR2 is FVKESK. This CDR3 is built from 17 residues. The ends were cut back, 0 bases at V and 7 bases at J, with 21 bases in the middle. The chain's CDR3 is CASSQERGAALIGGYTF. The CDR3 coding sequence is TGTGCCAGCAGCCAAGAGCGTGGGGCCGCCCTCATCGGTGGCTACACCTTC.

This clone occurred a few times. This sequence joins TRBV7-9 and TRBJ1-2, with 7 bases matching TRBD1. Germline trimming cut 1 base from V and 4 bases from J; bases unmatched to any gene: 6. The CDR3 length is 15 residues. Germline CDR1 is SEHNR and CDR2 is FQNEAQ (reference sequence). CDR3: CASSLVRDSSYGYTF. CDR3 nucleotide sequence: TGTGCCAGCAGCTTAGTACGGGACAGTTCCTATGGCTACACCTTC.

This sequence joins TRBV28 and TRBJ2-1; D is undetermined. The CDR3 has 12 amino acids. Trimming shortened V by 2 bases and J by 8 bases, and 7 bases separated the two germline ends. Germline-derived CDR1 and CDR2 are MDHEN and SYDVKM. Here the CDR3 DNA reads TGTGCCAGCAGTTTACCTAGAGATGAGCAGTTCTTC. Translated, it gives CASSLPRDEQFF. Full variable domain (outside the CDR3, taken from reference TRBV28 and TRBJ2-1): DVKVTQSSRYLVKRTGEKVFLECVQDMDHENMFWYRQDPGLGLRLIYFSYDVKMKEKGDIPEGYSVSREKKERFSLILESASTNQTSMYLCASSLPRDEQFFGPGTRLTVL.